This entry concerns a single TCR beta chain. The data derive from a study of Graves' ophthalmopathy and Graves' hyperthyroidism. With V trimmed by 5 bases and J by 2 bases, 5 bases remained unmatched. This CDR3 has 14 amino acids. CDR1 and CDR2 (germline): SEHNR, FQNEAQ (reference sequence). Beta-chain TCR CDR3 regions were amplified from RNA transcripts. Scientists carried out first-round RT-PCR using HTBI primers and then a second-round multiplex PCR. In TCRdb, the multiplex PCR reads were re-called with MiXCR into one record per CDR3 protein. The sample has roughly 160,000 distinct CDR3 sequences; roughly two fifths are singletons. Diagnosis used clinical symptoms, serum thyroxine, TRAb, thyroid ultrasound and orbital computed tomography. A roughly 9.1 ml volume of fresh peripheral blood provided the PBMCs.

The chain recombines TRBV7-9 with TRBJ2-7; 8 nucleotides line up with TRBD2. The receptor comes from a young man with Graves' ophthalmopathy. Input material: peripheral blood. The DNA of the CDR3 is TGTGCCAGCAGCCTTAGCGGGGAGACCTACGAGCAGTACTTC. It yields the protein CASSLSGETYEQYF. Based on the CDR3 plus reference TRBV7-9 and TRBJ2-7, the full variable domain is DTGVSQNPRHKITKRGQNVTFRCDPISEHNRLYWYRQTLGQGPEFLTYFQNEAQLEKSRLLSDRFSAERPKGSFSTLEIQRTEQGDSAMYLCASSLSGETYEQYFGPGTRLTVT.